This T cell receptor beta chain was documented in a study of T cells in Graves' hyperthyroidism and ophthalmopathy. On the study more broadly: It was at initial diagnosis, before any treatment, that peripheral blood was collected.

CDR3 length: 13 amino acids. The V segment lost 5 bases and the J segment 5 bases; nucleotides outside the gene matches: 3. CDR1 is SGHTA and CDR2 is FQGNSA in the germline V gene. Exclusion of a patient resulted from uncontrolled infection, other autoimmune disease, pregnancy or lactation. Amplification of TCR beta CDR3 regions used RNA as the template. HTBI primers were the set used in a first-round RT-PCR of the TCR CDR3. TCRdb re-called the multiplex PCR reads through MiXCR, storing one row per CDR3 protein. The sample records about 560,000 distinct CDR3 sequences, approximately 15% being singletons.

The V and J genes are TRBV7-2 and TRBJ2-3; 8 bases align to TRBD2. This sequence originates from a woman aged 40 to 50 with Graves' hyperthyroidism. Sequenced input: blood. This CDR3 is CASSTGTRDTQYF. The CDR3 coding sequence is TGTGCCAGCAGCACCGGGACTAGAGATACGCAGTATTTT.